Included here is one TCR beta chain sequence, with context. The antigen remains undetermined. Only in-frame clones appear in the TCRdb table, and some are missing; sequencing was by immunoSEQ multiplex PCR. The sample has approximately 50,000 clones; about 94% are singletons. Trimming left V 6 bases short and J 0 bases short, with 18 bases between. The CDR3 is 17 amino acids. The germline gives CDR1 SEHNR, CDR2 FQNEAQ (reference sequence). This sample was taken from a study of siplizumab effects on memory and regulatory T cells. Study observations and caveats: Both greater diversity than memory cells and a major contribution to the alloresponse seemed to characterize naive T cells. Roughly 75-96% of proliferating CD4+ or CD8+ clones defied assignment to a naive or memory phenotype. Controls showed an average of about 27% Treg-derived mappable alloreactive CD4+ clones, while siplizumab showed 65% to 70%.

This TCR came from a human donor in good health. The chain has TRBV7-9 and TRBJ2-1; D is uncertain. The sequenced sample was CD8+ T cells sorted from blood. CDR3 amino acids: CASRPRIALSSYNEQFF. The CDR3 DNA follows: TGTGCCAGCAGACCAAGGATAGCCCTCAGCTCCTACAATGAGCAGTTCTTC.